Sequencing of this T cell receptor (beta chain) was carried out in a study of CD8+CD57+ T cells in acquired aplastic anemia. Genomic DNA served as template for TCR beta VDJ and CDR3 profiling. MiXCR, applied by TCRdb to the reads, yields one record per CDR3 protein. The sample has roughly 280,000 distinct CDR3 sequences; approximately 58% are singletons. Sequencing was done on patients that had shown CD8+CD57+ cell expansion by flow cytometry. Among the patients, none had received any therapy at the time of blood sampling. Germline V gene lookup returns CDR1 LNHDA and CDR2 SQIVND (reference sequence). This CDR3 has 15 amino acids. J gave up 2 bases and V 4 bases, and 3 bases lay outside the gene matches.

The gene calls are TRBV19 and TRBJ2-3; 10 bases line up with TRBD2. Specimen: sorted CD4+, CD8+, or CD8+CD57+ T cells (not recorded which) from PBMCs. The receptor comes from a human donor with aplastic anemia. This chain's CDR3 is CASSTTSGDTDTQYF. CDR3 DNA sequence: TGTGCCAGTAGTACCACTAGCGGGGACACAGATACGCAGTATTTT.